The entry that follows covers one T cell receptor beta chain sequence. Its antigen is unidentified. V shed 5 bases and J 3 bases; nucleotides not matched to a gene: 8. CDR1 is SGHTA and CDR2 is FQGNSA in the germline V gene. The CDR3 runs to 15 residues. These data belong to a study of identical twins. General observations from the study: Some out-of-frame alpha sequences were shared by twins, and these showed excess low generation probability.

Template switching supplied a universal primer site; unique molecular identifiers were carried on the cDNA. One entry per CDR3 protein results from TCRdb running MiXCR on the 5' RACE reads. The sample lists 450,000 or so distinct CDR3 sequences, 12% to 15% seen once, with 0.4% to 0.55% in the top ten. The sample also formed part of further work on yellow fever vaccine responses in identical twins. From that study: Twins reportedly appeared to share part of their vaccine T cell response while keeping part individual.

The TCR comes from a woman younger than 35 in good health. J is TRBJ2-7 and V is TRBV7-2, with 9 bases matching TRBD2. Sequenced sample: CD4+ T cells sorted from blood. This chain's CDR3 is CASSARGGRGYEQYF. The CDR3 region has the DNA TGTGCCAGCAGCGCCAGGGGCGGGAGGGGCTACGAGCAGTACTTC.